This TCR beta chain emerged from a study of CD8 T cells in Susac syndrome. TCR beta was sequenced from blood CD8+ and CD4+ T cells. It was negative isolation that provided the CD8+ and CD4+ T cells, whereas TEMRA cells were enriched by FACS. Reverse transcription used about 0.45 to 1 ug RNA and random hexamers. TCRdb ran MiXCR on the immunoSEQ multiplex PCR reads and lists one entry per CDR3 protein. The repertoire includes approximately 120,000 distinct CDR3 sequences, around 97% of them detected once, and approximately 0.092% sits in the top ten. This CDR3 has 14 amino acids. V was cut by 4 bases and J by 4 bases, with 13 bases left in between. The germline V gene has CDR1 SGHDN and CDR2 FVKESK.

The sample taken for sequencing was CD4+ T cells from PBMCs. This TCR was sampled from a human donor in good health. V gene TRBV14 combines with J gene TRBJ1-2; D gene unclear. The CDR3 sequence: CASSREGLGYGYTF. CDR3 DNA sequence: TGTGCCAGCAGCCGTGAGGGCCTGGGCTATGGCTACACCTTC.